Listed below are T cell receptor beta chains from one sample, sequenced in a study of blood T cell repertoires in COVID-19. Data came from immunoSEQ multiplex PCR; TCRdb stores just in-frame clones and leaves some out. The data contain around 100,000 clones, around 85% of them seen just once; the ten biggest clones take up about 3.6%. Material for sequencing was peripheral blood. The receptors originated from a woman at least 80 years old with active or convalescent COVID-19. Each CDR3 is given with its conserved first and last residue. Fields, in order: clone size, D gene, V gene, J gene, CDR3 DNA, CDR3 protein. A D gene is named only where the DNA matches it firmly. The size field is filled for only some rows; it gives once, few, many or a size class.

.	.	TRBV4-3	TRBJ1-4	TGCGCCAGCAGCCAAGACGGAGTTGCAACTAATGAAAAACTGTTTTTT	CASSQDGVATNEKLFF
.	TRBD1	TRBV19	TRBJ1-4	TGTGCCAGTAGTATCGGCAGGGGGCGAAGCGGTGAAAAACTGTTTTTT	CASSIGRGRSGEKLFF
.	.	TRBV2	TRBJ2-7	TGTGCCAGCCGTCGGGGAGAACACGAGCAGTACTTC	CASRRGEHEQYF
.	.	TRBV7-9	TRBJ1-1	TGTGCCAGCAGCAACGGGGAGAACACTGAAGCTTTCTTT	CASSNGENTEAFF
.	.	TRBV30	TRBJ1-1	TGTGCCTGGAGTGTACTTCGAGGTGAAGCTTTCTTT	CAWSVLRGEAFF
once	.	TRBV6-6	TRBJ1-1	TGTGCCAGCAGGCCGGGGAACACTGAAGCTTTCTTT	CASRPGNTEAFF
.	.	TRBV28	TRBJ1-5	TGTGCCAGCAGTTTGAAGGGGGTCCAGCCCCAGCATTTT	CASSLKGVQPQHF
.	.	TRBV5-1	TRBJ1-2	TGCGCCAGCAGGCGGGACGGAGGAGTGGCCAACTATGGCTACACCTTC	CASRRDGGVANYGYTF
.	.	TRBV12-5	TRBJ1-1	TGTGCTAGTGCCACAGGGACGAACACTGAAGCTTTCTTT	CASATGTNTEAFF
.	.	TRBV28	TRBJ1-5	TGTGCCAGCAGCGTAACAGGCTTCAGGGAGCCCCAGCATTTT	CASSVTGFREPQHF
.	.	TRBV4-3	TRBJ1-6	TGCGCCAGCAGCCCAAAACAGCAGGCACCCCTCCACTTT	CASSPKQQAPLHF
.	TRBD1	TRBV7-9	TRBJ1-1	TGTGCCAGCAAACGGGGACAGGGGTTGGGGAACACTGAAGCTTTCTTT	CASKRGQGLGNTEAFF
.	.	TRBV9	TRBJ2-7	TGTGCCAGCAGCGTTGGAGGAAACTCCTACGAGCAGTACTTC	CASSVGGNSYEQYF
.	.	TRBV3-1/TRBV3-2	TRBJ2-7	TGTGCCAGCAGCCAAGATTTGGCAGGGCCCACCTACGAGCAGTACTTC	CASSQDLAGPTYEQYF
.	.	TRBV24-1	TRBJ2-4	TGTGCCACCGGCAGAGGGTGGCCATTGGCCAAAAACATTCAGTACTTC	CATGRGWPLAKNIQYF
.	TRBD1	TRBV2	TRBJ2-5	TGTGCCAGCAGTTCGACGGACAGGGCGGAGACCCAGTACTTC	CASSSTDRAETQYF
.	TRBD1	TRBV13	TRBJ1-2	TGTGCCAGCAGCTTTCACGACAGGGCGAACTATGGCTACACCTTC	CASSFHDRANYGYTF
.	.	TRBV11-2	TRBJ2-5	TGTGCCAGCAGCTTAGATCAAGGGTTCGGGAGCCCCCTCCAAGAGACCCAGTACTTC	CASSLDQGFGSPLQETQYF
.	.	TRBV19	TRBJ1-1	TGTGCCAGTAGTAGCAGGGGGAACACTGAAGCTTTCTTT	CASSSRGNTEAFF
.	TRBD1	TRBV25-1	TRBJ1-2	TGTGCCAGCAGTGCCCCCTTACAGGGGCCGACCGGTGGCTACACCTTC	CASSAPLQGPTGGYTF
.	TRBD1	TRBV6-2/TRBV6-3	TRBJ2-2	TGTGCCAGCAGTTACTACCGGACAGGTCTTTCGGGGGAGCTGTTTTTT	CASSYYRTGLSGELFF
.	.	TRBV29-1	TRBJ2-5	TGCAGCGTTGCGGTGGAGACCCAGTACTTC	CSVAVETQYF
once	.	TRBV28	TRBJ1-2	TGTGCCAGCAGTTTATTTCATCTTGGCCAAGGGAGTGGCTACACCTTC	CASSLFHLGQGSGYTF
.	.	TRBV27	TRBJ2-7	TGTGCCAGCAGTTTACGGGGTAGCCGCGAGCAGTACTTC	CASSLRGSREQYF
.	.	TRBV27	TRBJ1-2	TGTGCCAGCAAAAGGGAGGGACTTTCACGGTATGGCTACACCTTC	CASKREGLSRYGYTF
.	TRBD1	TRBV6-5	TRBJ1-2	TGTGCCAGCACTTTACAGGGGAGTTATGGCTACACCTTC	CASTLQGSYGYTF
once	.	TRBV11-1	TRBJ1-2	TGTGCCAGCAGCTTGGAAGGGAGAGGTGGCTACACCTTC	CASSLEGRGGYTF
.	TRBD1	TRBV12-5	TRBJ1-2	TGTGCTAGTGCCATGGAAGAGAGTGACAGGGGACGTAGTAATAGAGGCTACACCTTC	CASAMEESDRGRSNRGYTF
.	.	TRBV28	TRBJ1-1	TGTGCCAGCAGTTTATACAGGGTCACCATGAACACTGAAGCTTTCTTT	CASSLYRVTMNTEAFF
few	.	TRBV27	TRBJ1-3	TGTGCCAGCAGTTTATTTGGGCCCCGATCTGGAAACACCATATATTTT	CASSLFGPRSGNTIYF
.	.	TRBV2	TRBJ2-1	TGTGCCAGCAGGTCAACAGGATACAATGAGCAGTTCTTC	CASRSTGYNEQFF
.	TRBD2	TRBV3-1/TRBV3-2	TRBJ2-1	TGTGCCAGCAGTAACCTAGCGGGAAGCGGTGAGCAGTTCTTC	CASSNLAGSGEQFF
.	.	TRBV30	TRBJ2-3	TGTGCCTGGAGTGTCCAGACGGGAGATACGCAGTATTTT	CAWSVQTGDTQYF
once	.	TRBV3-1/TRBV3-2	TRBJ2-7	TGTGCCAGCAGCCACCTACGGACAACCGCCAACGAGCAGTACTTC	CASSHLRTTANEQYF
.	.	TRBV27	TRBJ2-6	TGTGCCAGCAGTTTTATCCCTTCTCTTTACTCTGGGGCCAACGTCCTGACTTTC	CASSFIPSLYSGANVLTF
.	TRBD1	TRBV20-1	TRBJ2-7	TGCAGTGCAAGTATAGGACAGGCGACCTACGAGCAGTACTTC	CSASIGQATYEQYF
.	TRBD1	TRBV6-5	TRBJ1-1	TGTGCCAGCAGCGGCAGGGGGGAGGCTTTCTTT	CASSGRGEAFF
.	.	TRBV30	TRBJ1-4	TGTGCCTGGTTAAAGGCGGGGTGGAGAGAAAAACTGTTTTTT	CAWLKAGWREKLFF
.	TRBD1	TRBV6-5	TRBJ1-1	TGTGCCAGCAGCGTAGGACAGGGCCACACTGAAGCTTTCTTT	CASSVGQGHTEAFF
few	.	TRBV18	TRBJ2-5	TGTGCCAGCTCACGAGGACAGAATGGAGAGACCCAGTACTTC	CASSRGQNGETQYF
.	TRBD1	TRBV19	TRBJ1-2	TGTGCCAGTAGTATTAGGGGGCCTAACTATGGCTACACCTTC	CASSIRGPNYGYTF
.	.	TRBV19	TRBJ1-2	TGTGCCAGTAGTATAGTAGGCAGGGAGGATGGCTACACCTTC	CASSIVGREDGYTF
.	.	TRBV12-3/TRBV12-4	TRBJ1-3	TGTGCCAGCAGTCACACCTCTGGAAACACCATATATTTT	CASSHTSGNTIYF
few	.	TRBV28	TRBJ2-7	TGTGCCAGCAGTTTACCACAAGCAGGCAGGGGTTACGAGCAGTACTTC	CASSLPQAGRGYEQYF
.	TRBD1	TRBV2	TRBJ2-7	TGTGCCAGCAAACAGGGGATCTCCTACGAGCAGTACTTC	CASKQGISYEQYF
few	.	TRBV18	TRBJ2-7	TGTGCCAGCTCACCGGGGCCTCGCGAGCAGTACTTC	CASSPGPREQYF
many	.	TRBV18	TRBJ1-2	TGTGCCAGCTCACCCAACCAGGGGACGCACGGCTATGGCTACACCTTC	CASSPNQGTHGYGYTF
.	TRBD1	TRBV5-4	TRBJ1-6	TGTGCCAGCAGCTTGCAAAGGACAGGAGGTTCACCCCTCCACTTT	CASSLQRTGGSPLHF
.	.	TRBV28	TRBJ2-7	TGTGCCAGCAGTTTCGTAGGGGACGAGCAGTACTTC	CASSFVGDEQYF
.	.	TRBV5-1	TRBJ1-4	TGCGCCAGCAGCTTCCGGGGGAGGAATGAAAAACTGTTTTTT	CASSFRGRNEKLFF